Listed here is a single TCR beta chain. The germline gives CDR1 LNHDA, CDR2 SQIVND (reference sequence). The V and J ends lost 10 bases and 13 bases respectively, with 21 bases between them. The CDR3 consists of 12 residues. TCRdb's table, derived via immunoSEQ multiplex PCR, lists solely in-frame clones and lacks some. The sample has 260,000 or so clones; 80% to 95% are singletons. The data were taken from a study of cytomegalovirus exposure and HLA in healthy donors. This TCR derives from a woman in her 30s in good health and CMV-seronegative. This sequence joins TRBV19 and TRBJ2-3, with D hard to call. The sequencing sample was made of PBMCs. For the CDR3, the DNA is TGTGCCACCCGGCTGGGGTCTGGTGCGGAGTATTTT. Protein: CATRLGSGAEYF.